These 4 T cell receptor beta chains originate from one sample sequenced in a study of T cell changes during pregnancy in multiple sclerosis. Produced via immunoSEQ multiplex PCR; TCRdb's table is partial and in-frame only. This table holds tens of thousands of clones, around 94% found once. Sequenced material: peripheral blood, taken in the third trimester of pregnancy. Every receptor here comes from a female donor with multiple sclerosis, enrolled in a pregnancy study.

V is TRBV5-1 and J is TRBJ2-3, with TRBD1 matching 9 bases. Unmatched junction bases numbered 7, after V lost 4 bases and J lost 4 bases. The CDR3 runs 15 residues. Germline CDR1 SGHRS, CDR2 YFSETQ. The CDR3 sequence is CASSGYRGQADTQYF. The CDR3 nucleotides read TGCGCCAGCAGCGGGTACAGGGGGCAAGCAGATACGCAGTATTTT. The full variable domain, completed using reference TRBV5-1 and TRBJ2-3, is KAGVTQTPRYLIKTRGQQVTLSCSPISGHRSVSWYQQTPGQGLQFLFEYFSETQRNKGNFPGRFSGRQFSNSRSEMNVSTLELGDSALYLCASSGYRGQADTQYFGPGTRLTVL.

The chain has TRBV28 and TRBJ1-1, with a tentative D call TRBD1 (5 bases). Germline values: CDR1 MDHEN, CDR2 SYDVKM. V lost 11 bases to trimming and J lost 4 bases, with 11 bases between them. The CDR3 runs 11 residues. CDR3 protein: CACKGVTEAFF. The CDR3 region has the DNA TGTGCCTGCAAAGGGGTCACTGAAGCTTTCTTT.

The chain has TRBV19 and TRBJ2-7, with 7 bases aligning to TRBD2. J lost 1 base, V lost 6 bases, and 6 bases had no gene match. The V gene's germline CDR1 is LNHDA and CDR2 SQIVND (reference sequence). The length of the CDR3 is 14 residues. The CDR3 spells CASSSSGPSYEQYF. Here the CDR3 DNA reads TGTGCCAGTAGCAGTAGCGGGCCTTCCTACGAGCAGTACTTC. Using reference TRBV19 and TRBJ2-7 for the parts outside the CDR3, the full variable domain is DGGITQSPKYLFRKEGQNVTLSCEQNLNHDAMYWYRQDPGQGLRLIYYSQIVNDFQKGDIAEGYSVSREKKESFPLTVTSAQKNPTAFYLCASSSSGPSYEQYFGPGTRLTVT.

The chain recombines TRBV6-1 with TRBJ2-3, with D possibly matching TRBD1 (5 bases). The CDR3 sequence is 15 residues long. Germline CDR1 is MNHNS and CDR2 is SASEGT. The ends were cut back, 1 base at V and 2 bases at J, with 10 bases in the middle. CDR3 sequence reads: CASSEGGFTTDTQYF. In nucleotides, the CDR3 is TGTGCCAGCAGTGAAGGGGGCTTCACCACAGATACGCAGTATTTT.